This TCR beta chain was captured by sequencing in a study of cytomegalovirus exposure and HLA in healthy donors. Study-level findings and limits: CMV serostatus stood as the only immune exposure information on hand. HLA restriction was apparent for most CMV-associated TCR beta chains in a later analysis. DRB1 had the most TCR associations and HLA-C the fewest, a later analysis found, with rates varying by HLA locus.

Concerning this clone itself: Its antigen is undetermined.

The PCR employed 60 Vbeta primers together with 13 Jbeta primers. TCRdb's table, derived via immunoSEQ multiplex PCR, lists solely in-frame clones and lacks some. The sample lists 150,000 to 200,000 clones, roughly 80% occurring once. Germline V gene lookup returns CDR1 SQVTM and CDR2 ANQGSEA. V was clipped by 0 bases and J by 6 bases; unmatched bases: 2. The CDR3 extends over 13 amino acids. The clonotype was recovered from a woman aged 45-60 years in good health and CMV-seropositive. The J gene is TRBJ2-5, the V gene TRBV29-1, with 9 positions matching TRBD1. Input material: PBMCs. Here the CDR3 DNA reads TGCAGCGTTGAAGAGGGACAGGGCCAGACCCAGTACTTC. This gives the protein CSVEEGQGQTQYF.